This T cell receptor (beta chain) was captured in a study of Ad26.COV2.S vaccination and SARS-CoV-2 variants. Concerning this clone itself: Its antigen is unknown.

Assay used: immunoSEQ multiplex PCR; TCRdb lists only in-frame clones, some missing. The sample shows 350,000 to 450,000 clones, roughly 94% of them seen only once. Points from the study as a whole: Analyses that measured TCR breadth and depth may have underestimated total T cell responses. Whether participants received vaccine or placebo, their non-spike TCR breadth was similar. Following vaccination, spike-specific CD8+ and CD4+ T cell responses reportedly exhibited substantial breadth. Placebo recipients had lower spike-specific TCR breadth than vaccine recipients.

The material was peripheral blood, obtained after recovery from COVID-19. The sequence was obtained from a human donor who had recovered from COVID-19.

The CDR3 protein is CASSLAKAGLTYGYTF. As DNA, the CDR3 is TGTGCCAGCAGCTTAGCTAAGGCAGGTCTAACCTATGGCTACACCTTC. V and J are TRBV7-8 and TRBJ1-2; D ambiguous. The CDR3 spans 16 residues. Germline V gives CDR1 SGHVS, CDR2 FQNEAQ. V shed 0 bases and J shed 4 bases, with 15 bases lying between them. The whole variable domain, filled in from reference TRBV7-8 and TRBJ1-2, reads GAGVSQSPRYKVAKRGQDVALRCDPISGHVSLFWYQQALGQGPEFLTYFQNEAQLDKSGLPSDRFFAERPEGSVSTLKIQRTQQEDSAVYLCASSLAKAGLTYGYTFGSGTRLTVV.